A single sample is the source of the 9 T cell receptor beta chains below, sequenced in a study of T cells after posttransplantation cyclophosphamide. TCRdb's table, derived via immunoSEQ multiplex PCR, lists solely in-frame clones and lacks some. The table lists around 22,000 clones, roughly 90% of them singletons. Cyclophosphamide on days +3 and +4 followed busulfan-fludarabine conditioning and a marrow graft. This sample comprised PBMCs, obtained after allogeneic stem cell transplant with posttransplant cyclophosphamide. These receptors were collected from a female patient aged 30-39 years who received an allogeneic stem cell transplant from an unrelated donor, was CMV-positive, and had no GVHD. Some T cells here may be from the graft donor.

The chain links TRBV4-3 to TRBJ2-3; weak D call: TRBD2 (5 bases). Germline V gene data show CDR1 as LGHNA and CDR2 as YSLEER. The germline V and J ends were trimmed by 0 bases and 3 bases, with 10 bases remaining between them. The CDR3 has 15 amino acids. CDR3 sequence reads: CASSQDRGGTDTQYF. The DNA of the CDR3 is TGCGCCAGCAGCCAAGATCGCGGAGGTACAGATACGCAGTATTTT.

The chain employs TRBV30 and TRBJ2-5; TRBD2 matches at 14 bases. The CDR3 consists of 14 residues. Germline CDR1 GTSNPN, CDR2 SVGIG (reference sequence). The trim removed 2 bases at V and 5 bases at J, leaving 1 base unmatched. CDR3 sequence (DNA): TGTGCCTGGAGTAGGACTAGCGGGGGGGAGACCCAGTACTTC. Its translation is CAWSRTSGGETQYF.

This rearrangement joins TRBV4-1 to TRBJ1-2; 9 bases are a match to TRBD1. V lost 3 bases and J lost 4; bases outside the gene matches: 6. In germline, CDR1 is MGHRA, CDR2 YSYEKL. The CDR3 has 15 amino acids. The CDR3 nucleotides are TGCGCCAGCAGCCACCGACAGGGGGAGGGCTATGGCTACACCTTC. Translation: CASSHRQGEGYGYTF.

CDR3 coding DNA: TGTGCCAGCAGCCCCGTTAGCACAGATACGCAGTATTTT. This translates into CASSPVSTDTQYF. J is TRBJ2-3 and V is TRBV11-2; D ambiguous. The ends were cut back, 5 bases at V and 0 bases at J, with 6 bases in the middle. The CDR3 covers 13 residues. Germline values: CDR1 SGHAT, CDR2 FQNNGV.

The chain joins TRBV11-2 to TRBJ1-6; D is ambiguous. Germline values: CDR1 SGHAT, CDR2 FQNNGV. Deletions cut 4 bases from V and 7 bases from J, with 8 bases between. The CDR3 is 13 amino acids. The CDR3 spells CASSSYRNSPLHF. CDR3 nucleotides: TGTGCCAGCAGCTCCTACAGAAATTCACCCCTCCACTTT.

CDR3 coding DNA: TGTGCCAGCAGTTTATTCCCTCGGGAGAGCAATCAGCCCCAGCATTTT. Encoded protein: CASSLFPRESNQPQHF. The chain joins TRBV28 to TRBJ1-5; D is unresolved. Per the germline V gene, CDR1 is MDHEN and CDR2 is SYDVKM. The CDR3 is made up of 16 amino acids. V lost 1 base, J lost 1 base, and 11 bases lay in between.

The table lists this clone with a few counts. The chain couples TRBV21-1 to TRBJ2-7; no check of the table's D call, TRBD1, against the DNA was made. TRBV21-1 is noted as a pseudogene. This CDR3 is 14 amino acids long. The DNA of the CDR3 is TGTGCCAGCAGCAGGCCGTCCAGCTCCTACGAGCAGTACTTC. Protein sequence: CASSRPSSSYEQYF.

The chain combines TRBV11-3 with TRBJ2-3; TRBD2 matches at 8 bases. Trimming took 0 bases from V and 1 from J; bases not matched to a gene: 3. Germline V lookup: CDR1 SGHNT, CDR2 YENEEA. This CDR3 region has 16 residues. DNA of the CDR3: TGTGCCAGCAGCTTAGATCTTAGCGGGGGCACAGATACGCAGTATTTT. Protein sequence: CASSLDLSGGTDTQYF.

The V gene is TRBV27, the J gene TRBJ1-4; tentatively, D is TRBD1 (6 bases). The germline CDR1 and CDR2 sequences are MNHEY and SMNVEV (reference sequence). Trimming pared 6 bases from V and 4 bases from J, leaving 12 bases between. CDR3 size: 14 residues. The DNA for the CDR3 is TGTGCCAGCAGCCCAGGGGCGATTAATGAAAAACTGTTTTTT. This translates into CASSPGAINEKLFF.